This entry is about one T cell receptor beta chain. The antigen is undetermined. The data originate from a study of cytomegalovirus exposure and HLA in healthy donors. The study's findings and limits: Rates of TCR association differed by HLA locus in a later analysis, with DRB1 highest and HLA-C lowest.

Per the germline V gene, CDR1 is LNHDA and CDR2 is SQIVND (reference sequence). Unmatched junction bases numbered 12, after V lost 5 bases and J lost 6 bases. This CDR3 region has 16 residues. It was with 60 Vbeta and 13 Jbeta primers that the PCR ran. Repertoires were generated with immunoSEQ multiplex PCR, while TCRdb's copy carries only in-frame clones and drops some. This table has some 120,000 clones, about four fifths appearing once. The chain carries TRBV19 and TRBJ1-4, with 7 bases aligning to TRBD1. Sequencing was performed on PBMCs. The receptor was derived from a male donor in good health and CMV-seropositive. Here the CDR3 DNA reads TGTGCCAGTAGTCTCCCCCAAGGACAGGCTGATGAAAAACTGTTTTTT. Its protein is CASSLPQGQADEKLFF.